What follows is one T cell receptor (beta chain) and its context. Its antigen remains unidentified. It has no much larger one-base neighbor in the sample; base qualities were not kept. The time point label corresponds to: baseline before first vaccination. Vaccinee samples came from UK trials COV001 and COV002, including a single-blind randomized controlled phase 2/3 trial of AZD1222 (ChAdOx1 nCoV-19) in healthy adults. For TCRbeta chain sequencing, PBMC samples from trial participants were taken at day 0 and at day 28 after the second dose. The CDR3 regions of human TCRbeta chains were subjected to immunosequencing. Turning to the authors' computational methods: Repertoire TCRs were matched against a reference library of SARS-CoV-2-specific TCRs generated with the MIRA antigen-specificity platform. Breadth meant the fraction of unique TCRs that were SARS-CoV-2-associated, whereas depth meant the fraction of total T cells that were SARS-CoV-2-associated. Using the MIRA data, each spike-specific TCR was assigned both to the spike region to which the TCR was reactive and to a CD4 or CD8 class. Log10-transformed breadth and depth values were compared by one-way ANOVA with Sidak's multiple comparisons tests. The table was pulled from immuneACCESS by TCRdb, which kept in-frame rearrangements only. Such tables lose some clones; where checked, under half of the loss comes from unresolved V genes, and the rest has no known cause. That table gives V, J and clone size, and the DNA gave D and trimming. The sample table shows around 150,000 clones, and 90% to 95% are seen once. The leading ten clones occupy around 5.4% of the sample.

The source of the sample is a study of T cell responses to AZD1222 COVID-19 vaccine (dated by TCRdb to about 2021). The study in broad terms: Because spike-specific TCR depth and breadth did not differ between the two schedules, AZD1222 recipients who got a second dose at roughly 4 weeks were pooled with those who got a second dose at roughly 12 weeks. TCR sequencing was performed for 230 to 250 trial participants, of whom some 200 were given two doses of AZD1222 and some 26 were given two doses of MenACWY control vaccine. Enrollment into the trials was organized by age into subgroups of 18-55, 56-69 and 70-plus years, and those subgroups contained approximately 150, 30 and 60 TCR-sequenced participants, respectively. Overall study outcomes, separate from this receptor: The whole spike protein was spanned by vaccine-associated CD4 TCRs, and dominant responses were seen in regions 160-218 and 743-854. Most participants were white British and females outnumbered males, and the authors suggested that clonal diversity may have been underestimated. Conclusions about previously exposed vaccinees are limited, since just six or seven AZD1222 recipients were seropositive for SARS-CoV-2 at baseline. Spike-specific TCR breadth and depth rose significantly after two AZD1222 doses compared with day 0 and with MenACWY recipients. Nearly half of unique spike-specific TCRs reportedly recognized epitopes outside regions mutated in the B.1.351 and B.1.1.7 variants. No day 14 peak-response samples were available, so repertoires were characterized only after the peak T cell response. The 56-69-year group was small, and its depth increase did not reach significance, likely because of low power.

The cysteine opens and the phenylalanine closes a CDR3 of 14 amino acids. Kept here is only the CDR3 DNA, which spans 42 bases and is read in frame from base 1. The germline V gene sets CDR1 to MDHEN and CDR2 to SYDVKM. Trimming leaves V shorter by 6 bases and J shorter by 4 bases, with the junction holding 8 bases beyond the gene matches. The chain is made from TRBV28 and TRBJ1-2, with 7 bases aligning to TRBD1. This TCR was sampled from an adult in good health. The starting material was peripheral blood, obtained on day 0 of AZD1222 vaccination. In nucleotide form, the sequence is TGTGCCAGCAGACCGAGACAGGGCGGCTATGGCTACACCTTC. This codes for CASRPRQGGYGYTF.